One and the same sample provided the 13 T cell receptor beta chains below, sequenced in a study of molecular identifiers for immune sequencing clone quantification. In TCRdb, the PCR reads were re-called with MiXCR into one record per CDR3 protein. The sample lists about 40,000 distinct CDR3 sequences, roughly 18% seen once, with 6.5% to 8% in the top ten. The material sequenced was naive CD8+ T cells from blood, with Jurkat cell RNA spiked in. The subset here: FACS-sorted CD8+CD4-CCR7+CD45RA+ naive T cells. The receptors were gathered from a human donor in good health. Some libraries in this study had Jurkat cell RNA spiked in.

This clonotype turned up a few times. The chain links TRBV18 to TRBJ1-2, with 7 bases matching TRBD1. There are 13 residues in the CDR3. V lost 6 bases to trimming and J lost 4 bases; unmatched junction nucleotides: 5. Germline lookup yields CDR1 KGHSH and CDR2 LQKENI. DNA of the CDR3: TGTGCCAGCTCCCCGGGGACAGCCTATGGCTACACCTTC. Amino acids: CASSPGTAYGYTF.

This clonotype was seen a few times. CDR3 DNA: TGTGCCACCAGTGTCGGCGTAGGCACAGATACGCAGTATTTT. Protein product: CATSVGVGTDTQYF. The gene calls are TRBV24-1 and TRBJ2-3, with no clear D. Trimming stripped 5 bases from V and 1 base from J, with 9 bases between. The CDR3 runs to 14 residues. CDR1 is KGHDR, CDR2 SFDVKD, per germline.

This clonotype was observed many times. The chain is built from TRBV27 and TRBJ2-5, with a weak D call TRBD2 (7 bases). The CDR3 has 15 amino acids. Germline V gene data show CDR1 as MNHEY and CDR2 as SMNVEV (reference sequence). The V end was cut by 0 bases, the J end by 4 bases, with 12 bases between. CDR3: CASSLSGGGGETQYF. The CDR3 DNA follows: TGTGCCAGCAGTTTATCCGGGGGCGGGGGAGAGACCCAGTACTTC.

This clonotype showed up many times. The chain couples TRBV7-2 to TRBJ2-3; D could derive from TRBD1 or TRBD2 (5 bases each). Germline assignment: CDR1 SGHTA and CDR2 FQGNSA. Between the trimmed V and J ends, which lost 1 base and 6 bases, there was a span of 14 bases. The CDR3 consists of 15 residues. The CDR3 here is CASSLDAGWRDTQYF. The CDR3 bases are TGTGCCAGCAGCTTAGACGCAGGGTGGAGGGATACGCAGTATTTT.

CDR3 nucleotides: TGTGCCAGCAGCTGGGGGACAGGGGGCGTCTGCGAGCAGTACTTC. Translated: CASSWGTGGVCEQYF. The V call is TRBV5-6, the J call TRBJ2-7, with 12 bases matching TRBD1. The CDR3 extends over 15 amino acids. V trimming: 3 bases; J trimming: 6 bases; junction bases outside the gene matches: 7. Germline V gives CDR1 SGHDT, CDR2 YYEEEE.

Details on this clonotype: A clone one base away is much larger, so this may be a read error. The chain uses TRBV4-1 and TRBJ1-2; D call uncertain. Germline assignment: CDR1 MGHRA and CDR2 YSYEKL. The CDR3 is 15 amino acids. In DNA form, the CDR3 reads TGCGCCAGCAACCAAGATTACGAGGATTACTATGGCTACACCTTC. Amino acid sequence: CASNQDYEDYYGYTF.

This clonotype was recorded a few times. This sequence joins TRBV9 and TRBJ1-2; D not resolved. Trimming stripped 0 bases from V and 2 bases from J, with 11 bases between. The germline V gene has CDR1 SGDLS and CDR2 YYNGEE. The CDR3 loop spans 15 amino acids. CDR3 DNA: TGTGCCAGCAGCGTAGGGAGTGACCCGAACTATGGCTACACCTTC. Translated, it gives CASSVGSDPNYGYTF.

This clonotype was seen ten or more times. V is TRBV5-1 and J is TRBJ2-7; D is ambiguous. Germline V lookup: CDR1 SGHRS, CDR2 YFSETQ. The CDR3 sequence is 15 residues long. Trimming cost V 0 bases and J 2 bases, with 12 bases left between them. The CDR3 DNA sequence: TGCGCCAGCAGCTTGGCGAAGACTTTACCCTACGAGCAGTACTTC. Protein sequence: CASSLAKTLPYEQYF. The whole variable domain, filled in from reference TRBV5-1 and TRBJ2-7, reads KAGVTQTPRYLIKTRGQQVTLSCSPISGHRSVSWYQQTPGQGLQFLFEYFSETQRNKGNFPGRFSGRQFSNSRSEMNVSTLELGDSALYLCASSLAKTLPYEQYFGPGTRLTVT.

This clonotype was recorded many times. The chain carries TRBV5-1 and TRBJ2-3; the match to TRBD2 covers 11 bases. V gave up 4 bases and J gave up 3 bases; unmatched junction bases: 10. The CDR3 totals 17 residues. Germline values: CDR1 SGHRS, CDR2 YFSETQ. CDR3 bases: TGCGCCAGCAGCCCCGATTTTAGCGGGAGGGCGACAGATACGCAGTATTTT. It specifies CASSPDFSGRATDTQYF. Drawing the rest from reference TRBV5-1 and TRBJ2-3, the complete variable domain is KAGVTQTPRYLIKTRGQQVTLSCSPISGHRSVSWYQQTPGQGLQFLFEYFSETQRNKGNFPGRFSGRQFSNSRSEMNVSTLELGDSALYLCASSPDFSGRATDTQYFGPGTRLTVL.

To note about this clonotype: A much larger clone lies one base from this, so it may be a read error. The CDR3 loop reads CTSSLGPRTDTQYF. CDR3 nucleotides: TGTACCAGCAGCTTAGGCCCTCGCACAGATACGCAGTATTTT. This chain connects TRBV11-1 to TRBJ2-3; the D is unclear. The germline V gene has CDR1 SGHAT and CDR2 FQDESV (reference sequence). There are 14 residues in the CDR3.

In its sample, this clonotype was seen many times. The chain combines TRBV9 with TRBJ2-2; D is perhaps TRBD1 (6 bases). The length of the CDR3 is 14 residues. Looked up from germline, CDR1 is SGDLS and CDR2 is YYNGEE. V was clipped by 3 bases and J by 2 bases, with 8 bases between them. In DNA, the CDR3 is TGTGCCAGCAGCGAGGACAGAAACACCGGGGAGCTGTTTTTT. Protein sequence: CASSEDRNTGELFF.

This clonotype was picked up many times. The chain carries TRBV28 and TRBJ1-5; D might be TRBD1 (5 bases). Germline assignment: CDR1 MDHEN and CDR2 SYDVKM. V was pared by 7 bases and J by 5 bases, with 12 bases between. This CDR3 is built from 13 residues. CDR3 amino acids: CASTPAGDQPQHF. In DNA, the CDR3 is TGTGCCAGCACCCCTGCGGGGGATCAGCCCCAGCATTTT.

The rearrangement links TRBV28 to TRBJ1-4; weak D call: TRBD1 (5 bases). The CDR3 totals 16 residues. Germline values: CDR1 MDHEN, CDR2 SYDVKM. V lost 2 bases to trimming and J lost 4 bases, with 14 bases between them. Here the CDR3 reads CASSLGGTRLNEKLFF. CDR3 nucleotide sequence: TGTGCCAGCAGTTTAGGGGGGACCAGGCTTAATGAAAAACTGTTTTTT. The complete variable domain, with remaining parts taken from reference TRBV28 and TRBJ1-4, reads DVKVTQSSRYLVKRTGEKVFLECVQDMDHENMFWYRQDPGLGLRLIYFSYDVKMKEKGDIPEGYSVSREKKERFSLILESASTNQTSMYLCASSLGGTRLNEKLFFGSGTQLSVL.